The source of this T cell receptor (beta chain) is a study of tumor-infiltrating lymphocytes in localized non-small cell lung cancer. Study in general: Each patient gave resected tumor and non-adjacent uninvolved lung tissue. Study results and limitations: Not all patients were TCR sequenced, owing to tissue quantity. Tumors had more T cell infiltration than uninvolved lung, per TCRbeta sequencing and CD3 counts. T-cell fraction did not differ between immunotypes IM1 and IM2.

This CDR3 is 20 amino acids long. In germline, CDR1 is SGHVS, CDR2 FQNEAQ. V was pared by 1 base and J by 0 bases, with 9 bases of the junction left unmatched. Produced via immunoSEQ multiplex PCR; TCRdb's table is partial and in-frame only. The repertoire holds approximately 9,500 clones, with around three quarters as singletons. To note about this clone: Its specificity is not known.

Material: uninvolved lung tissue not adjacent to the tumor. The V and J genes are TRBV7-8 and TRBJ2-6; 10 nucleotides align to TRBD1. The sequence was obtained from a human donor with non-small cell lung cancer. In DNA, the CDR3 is TGTGCCAGCAGCTTAGTGATTCTGCGGACAGGGGGCTCTGGGGCCAACGTCCTGACTTTC. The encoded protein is CASSLVILRTGGSGANVLTF.